This paragraph reports one TCR beta chain. Its target is unknown. The CDR3 has 15 residues. Germline V gives CDR1 SQVTM, CDR2 ANQGSEA. V was pared by 5 bases and J by 1 base, with 7 bases of the junction left unmatched. The entry originates in a study of cytomegalovirus exposure and HLA in healthy donors. Study observations and caveats: Accurate HLA-A and HLA-B prediction from TCR beta sequences was reported for most subjects. Cytomegalovirus-associated TCR beta chains were listed, numbering 150 to 200.

It was with 60 Vbeta and 13 Jbeta primers that the PCR ran. Generated by immunoSEQ multiplex PCR, the TCRdb table keeps only in-frame clones and is missing some. The data show about 87,000 clones, under 80% seen once. All donors participated as healthy donors of bone marrow. The chain joins TRBV29-1 to TRBJ1-5; 8 bases align to TRBD1. Sequences were obtained from PBMCs. The sequence was obtained from a man younger than 40 in good health and CMV-seropositive. The CDR3 is CSVSLTGVSNQPQHF. The CDR3 DNA reads as TGCAGCGTTTCCCTGACAGGGGTAAGCAATCAGCCCCAGCATTTT.